This T cell receptor (beta chain) was documented in a study of shared clonotypes between healthy human individuals. Overall study: A few men and a couple of women, aged 18 to 49, were donors.

Assay: immunoSEQ multiplex PCR; the TCRdb copy retains only in-frame clones and omits some. The profile shows some 2.3 million clones, approximately 95% of them singletons. Into CD45RA+ naive and CD45RA-negative memory subsets, the CD4+ cells were split. Overall study results and limits: A small donor pool kept down the genetic and exposure-history diversity that was represented.

About this clone: Its antigen is as yet unknown.

The CDR3 runs 15 residues. The ends were cut back, 0 bases at V and 4 bases at J, with 10 bases in the middle. Per the germline V gene, CDR1 is LGHNA and CDR2 is YNFKEQ. Sequencing input: naive CD4+ T cells from PBMCs. As to subset: CD45RA+ positively selected. The receptor was isolated from a man in his late teens or twenties in good health. Some clones in this sample may be carry-over from other donors' samples. The chain combines TRBV4-2 with TRBJ2-1; maybe TRBD2 (6 bases). The CDR3 nucleotides are TGTGCCAGCAGCCAAGAACAACTAGCTTACAATGAGCAGTTCTTC. The encoded protein is CASSQEQLAYNEQFF.